This T cell receptor (beta chain) was sequenced during a study of blood T cell repertoires in COVID-19. This clone has a single count. The germline V gene encodes CDR1 LNHDA and CDR2 SQIVND (reference sequence). The length of the CDR3 is 15 residues. V lost 3 bases and J lost 4; bases outside the gene matches: 6. Assay used: immunoSEQ multiplex PCR; TCRdb lists only in-frame clones, some missing. Of about 320,000 clones listed, 90% are singletons. The source material was PBMCs or T cells enriched from blood (not recorded which). This TCR derives from a man aged 55 to 70 who had recovered from COVID-19. This chain joins TRBV19 and TRBJ1-1, with 9 bases fitting TRBD1. Here the CDR3 reads CASSILGTGITEAFF. The DNA of the CDR3 is TGTGCCAGTAGTATCCTGGGGACAGGGATCACTGAAGCTTTCTTT.